This T cell receptor (beta chain) was sequenced during a study of cytomegalovirus exposure and HLA in healthy donors. Broader study findings: The presence/absence work took it that sequencing depth was about the same across donors.

Worth noting for this clone: Its antigen is unknown.

The study ran its PCR with 60 Vbeta and 13 Jbeta primers. Sequenced by immunoSEQ multiplex PCR; TCRdb stores in-frame clones only, minus some. The sample holds roughly 260,000 clones; approximately 84% are singletons and the top ten take about 2%. CDR3 size: 15 residues. Per the germline V gene, CDR1 is SGDLS and CDR2 is YYNGEE. Trimming cost V 4 bases and J 5 bases, with 17 bases left between them. The sequenced sample consisted of PBMCs. This clonotype was obtained from a woman aged 40 to 55 in good health and CMV-seropositive. The chain has TRBV9 and TRBJ2-3, with D hard to call. This CDR3 is CASSPLAPPGDTQYF. The CDR3 DNA is TGTGCCAGCAGCCCCCTCGCCCCTCCGGGAGATACGCAGTATTTT.